This TCR beta chain was found in a study of PD-1 blockade in mismatch repair-deficient tumors (dated by TCRdb to 2017 to 2019). General notes on the study: Between late 2013 and late 2016, the trial enrolled around 89 consecutive patients with 11 to 12 mismatch repair-deficient cancer types, every one of whom had been previously treated and was progressing. Tumor-associated T cell clones were tracked in the peripheral blood of patients responding to PD-1 blockade by deep sequencing of TCR CDR3 regions. Overall study results and their limits: After pembrolizumab, tumor-resident clones, which were often undetectable in blood before treatment, expanded rapidly and then contracted, generally ahead of radiologic responses.

Details on this clone: Its target antigen remains unknown. A junction end diverges from the germline sequence, so it may reflect a read error.

Libraries were built with the immunoSEQ multiplex PCR assay. In TCRdb, the immuneACCESS table is reduced to in-frame sequences with V and J assigned. These tables do not hold every clone; where another copy was compared, an unresolved V gene accounts for under half, and the others remain unexplained. The sample has more than 85,000 clones on record, about four fifths of them singletons. Together, the top ten hold around 6.9% of the sample. CDR1 and CDR2 (SSHAT, FNYEAQ) derive from the germline V gene (reference sequence). The CDR3 measures 13 amino acids from cysteine to phenylalanine. Just the 39-base CDR3 DNA is kept, in frame starting at base 1. For every enrolled patient, mismatch repair deficiency was confirmed by either polymerase chain reaction or immunohistochemistry. TCR sequencing was carried out for three patients who responded to pembrolizumab therapy. The phase II trial prospectively tested pembrolizumab PD-1 blockade in advanced mismatch repair-deficient cancers regardless of tissue of origin. Peripheral blood T cell samples were collected serially, before PD-1 blockade began and at several time points afterward. The timing of each blood sample was reported as weeks after the first dose of pembrolizumab.

Source: peripheral blood, taken approximately 8 months after starting pembrolizumab. The sequence is built from TRBV7-7 and TRBJ2-3, with TRBD2 as a weak D call on 5 bases. The TCR originated in an adult with mismatch repair-deficient cancer. DNA sequence: TGTGCTAGCAGCTTGGACTCCACAGATACGCAGTATTTT. Translated, it reads CASSLDSTDTQYF.